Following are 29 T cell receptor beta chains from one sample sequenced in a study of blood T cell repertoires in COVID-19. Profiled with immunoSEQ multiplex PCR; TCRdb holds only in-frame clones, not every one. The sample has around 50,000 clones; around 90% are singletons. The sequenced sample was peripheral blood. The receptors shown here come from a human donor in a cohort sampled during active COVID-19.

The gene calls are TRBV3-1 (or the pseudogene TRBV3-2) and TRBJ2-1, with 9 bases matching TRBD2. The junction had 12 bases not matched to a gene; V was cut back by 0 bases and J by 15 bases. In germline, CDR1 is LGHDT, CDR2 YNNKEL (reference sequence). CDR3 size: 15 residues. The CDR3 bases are TGTGCCAGCAGCCAAGATCAGGCGGGGGGGCGGCCTTGGTTCTTC. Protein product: CASSQDQAGGRPWFF.

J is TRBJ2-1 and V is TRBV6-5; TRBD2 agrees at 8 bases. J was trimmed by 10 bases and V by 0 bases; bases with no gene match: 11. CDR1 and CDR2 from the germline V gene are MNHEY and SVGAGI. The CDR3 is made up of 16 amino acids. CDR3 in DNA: TGTGCCAGCAGTTACTCGGAAACGGGAGGGGAGAAGGAGCAGTTCTTC. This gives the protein CASSYSETGGEKEQFF.

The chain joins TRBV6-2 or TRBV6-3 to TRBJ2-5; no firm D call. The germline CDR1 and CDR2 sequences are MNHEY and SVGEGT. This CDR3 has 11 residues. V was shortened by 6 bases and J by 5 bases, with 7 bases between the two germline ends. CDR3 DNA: TGTGCCAGCAGCCACGGGGAGACCCAGTACTTC. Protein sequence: CASSHGETQYF.

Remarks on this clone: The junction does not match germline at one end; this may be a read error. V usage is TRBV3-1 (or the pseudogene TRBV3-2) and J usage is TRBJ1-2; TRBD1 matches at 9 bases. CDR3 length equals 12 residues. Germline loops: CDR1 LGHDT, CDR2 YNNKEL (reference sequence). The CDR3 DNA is TGTGCCAGCAGCACCGGGACAGGGTCCGTAGGCTTC. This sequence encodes CASSTGTGSVGF.

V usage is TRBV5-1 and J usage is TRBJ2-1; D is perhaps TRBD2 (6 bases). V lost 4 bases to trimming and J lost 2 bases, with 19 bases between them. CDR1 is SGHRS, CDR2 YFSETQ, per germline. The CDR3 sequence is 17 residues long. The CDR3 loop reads CASSQVAGGKAYNEQFF. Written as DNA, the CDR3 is TGCGCCAGCAGCCAAGTAGCCGGGGGAAAAGCCTACAATGAGCAGTTCTTC.

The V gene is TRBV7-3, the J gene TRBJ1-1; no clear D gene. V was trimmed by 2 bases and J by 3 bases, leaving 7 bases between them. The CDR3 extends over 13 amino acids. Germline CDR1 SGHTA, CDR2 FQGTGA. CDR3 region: CASSLQRDTEAFF. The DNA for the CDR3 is TGTGCCAGCAGCTTACAACGAGACACTGAAGCTTTCTTT. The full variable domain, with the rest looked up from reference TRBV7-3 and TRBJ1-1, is GAGVSQTPSNKVTEKGKYVELRCDPISGHTALYWYRQSLGQGPEFLIYFQGTGAADDSGLPNDRFFAVRPEGSVSTLKIQRTERGDSAVYLCASSLQRDTEAFFGQGTRLTVV.

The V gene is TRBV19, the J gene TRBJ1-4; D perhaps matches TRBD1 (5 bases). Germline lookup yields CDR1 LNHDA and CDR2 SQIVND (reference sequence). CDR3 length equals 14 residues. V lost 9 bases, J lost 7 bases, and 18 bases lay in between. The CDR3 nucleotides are TGTGCCAGCAGGTTGGGGGGAGGTGGTGAAAAACTGTTTTTT. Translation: CASRLGGGGEKLFF.

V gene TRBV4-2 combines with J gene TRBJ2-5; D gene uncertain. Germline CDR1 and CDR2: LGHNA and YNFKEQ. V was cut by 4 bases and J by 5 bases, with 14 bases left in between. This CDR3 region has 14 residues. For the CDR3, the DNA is TGTGCCAGCAGCCGAAGTGGCGGAGAGGAGACCCAGTACTTC. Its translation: CASSRSGGEETQYF.

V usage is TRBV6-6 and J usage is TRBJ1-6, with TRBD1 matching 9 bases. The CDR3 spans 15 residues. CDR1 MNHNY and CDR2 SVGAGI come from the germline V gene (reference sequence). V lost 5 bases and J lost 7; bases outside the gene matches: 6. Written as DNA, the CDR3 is TGTGCCAGCAGTCCCGGGACAGGGTTCAATTCACCCCTCCACTTT. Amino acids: CASSPGTGFNSPLHF.

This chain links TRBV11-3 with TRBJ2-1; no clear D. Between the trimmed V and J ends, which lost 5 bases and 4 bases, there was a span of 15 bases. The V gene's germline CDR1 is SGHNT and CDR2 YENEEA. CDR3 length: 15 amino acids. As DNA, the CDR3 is TGTGCCAGCAGCCCGACACCCACTTCTTACAATGAGCAGTTCTTC. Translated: CASSPTPTSYNEQFF.

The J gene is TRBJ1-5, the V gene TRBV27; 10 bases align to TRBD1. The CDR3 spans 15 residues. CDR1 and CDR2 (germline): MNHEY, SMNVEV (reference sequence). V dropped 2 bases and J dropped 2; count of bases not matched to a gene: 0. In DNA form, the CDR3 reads TGTGCCAGCAGTTTAGGGACAGGGGGCAATCAGCCCCAGCATTTT. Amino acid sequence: CASSLGTGGNQPQHF.

In DNA form, the CDR3 reads TGTGCCAGCAGTTTGGGAGCGGGAGGGCCTAACAATGAGCAGTTCTTC. Residues: CASSLGAGGPNNEQFF. The chain is built from TRBV28 and TRBJ2-1; 10 nucleotides align to TRBD2. Germline-derived CDR1 and CDR2 are MDHEN and SYDVKM. Losses at the gene ends were 3 bases for V and 5 bases for J; bases not matched to a gene: 7. This CDR3 comprises 16 residues.

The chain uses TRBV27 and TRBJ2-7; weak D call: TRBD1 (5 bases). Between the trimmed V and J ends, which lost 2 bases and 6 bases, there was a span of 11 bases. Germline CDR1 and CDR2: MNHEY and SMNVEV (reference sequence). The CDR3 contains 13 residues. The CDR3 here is CASSLETGSEQYF. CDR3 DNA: TGTGCCAGCAGTTTAGAAACAGGTTCCGAGCAGTACTTC.

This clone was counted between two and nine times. The CDR3, as DNA: TGTGCCAGCAGCCAAGCTGGGGGCAGGGATCAGCCCCAGCATTTT. Protein product: CASSQAGGRDQPQHF. This chain links TRBV4-2 with TRBJ1-5; D possibly corresponds to TRBD1 (6 bases). Trimming took off 1 base at V and 5 bases at J, with 12 bases between the two ends. Germline V CDR1 and CDR2: LGHNA, YNFKEQ. The length of the CDR3 is 15 residues.

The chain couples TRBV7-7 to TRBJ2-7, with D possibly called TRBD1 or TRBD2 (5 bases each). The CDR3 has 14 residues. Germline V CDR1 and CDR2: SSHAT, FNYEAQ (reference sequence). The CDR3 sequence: CASARDDRTYEQYF. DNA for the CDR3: TGTGCTAGCGCCCGAGATGACAGAACCTACGAGCAGTACTTC.

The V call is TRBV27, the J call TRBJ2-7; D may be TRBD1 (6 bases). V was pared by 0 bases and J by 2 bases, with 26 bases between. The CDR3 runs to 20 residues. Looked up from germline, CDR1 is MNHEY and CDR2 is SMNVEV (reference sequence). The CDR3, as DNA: TGTGCCAGCAGTTTATCGTGGGCAGGGGATACCGGGTCTCAAACCTACGAGCAGTACTTC. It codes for CASSLSWAGDTGSQTYEQYF.

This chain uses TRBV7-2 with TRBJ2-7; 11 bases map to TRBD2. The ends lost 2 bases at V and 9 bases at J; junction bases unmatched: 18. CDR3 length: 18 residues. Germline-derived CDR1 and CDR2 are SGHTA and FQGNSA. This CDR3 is CASSLRRRGLAGGPGQYF. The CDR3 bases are TGTGCCAGCAGCTTACGTCGTAGGGGATTAGCGGGAGGGCCTGGGCAGTACTTC.

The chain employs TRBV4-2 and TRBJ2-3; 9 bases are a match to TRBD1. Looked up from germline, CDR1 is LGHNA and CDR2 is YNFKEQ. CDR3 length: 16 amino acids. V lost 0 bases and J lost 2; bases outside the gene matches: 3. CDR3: CASSQEGTGYTDTQYF. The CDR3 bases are TGTGCCAGCAGCCAAGAGGGGACAGGGTACACAGATACGCAGTATTTT.

This CDR3 reads CSVDKRGRRADTQYF. The CDR3 DNA is TGCAGCGTTGACAAGAGGGGCAGGAGGGCAGATACGCAGTATTTT. The V gene is TRBV29-1, the J gene TRBJ2-3, with a tentative D call TRBD2 (6 bases). The CDR3 is made up of 15 amino acids. Trimming left V 3 bases short and J 4 bases short, with 17 bases between. In germline, CDR1 is SQVTM, CDR2 ANQGSEA.

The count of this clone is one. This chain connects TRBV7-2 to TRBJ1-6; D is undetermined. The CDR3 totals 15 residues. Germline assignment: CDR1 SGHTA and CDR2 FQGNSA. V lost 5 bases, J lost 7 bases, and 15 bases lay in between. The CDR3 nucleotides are TGTGCCAGCAGCGCTGCATACGGGGTGAATTCACCCCTCCACTTT. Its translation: CASSAAYGVNSPLHF.

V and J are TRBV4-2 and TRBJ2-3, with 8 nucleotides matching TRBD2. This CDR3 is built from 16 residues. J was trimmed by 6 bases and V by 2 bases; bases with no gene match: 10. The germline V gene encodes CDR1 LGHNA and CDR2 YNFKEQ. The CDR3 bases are TGTGCCAGCAGCCAATTGTTCGCGGGAGGTAGGGATACGCAGTATTTT. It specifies CASSQLFAGGRDTQYF.

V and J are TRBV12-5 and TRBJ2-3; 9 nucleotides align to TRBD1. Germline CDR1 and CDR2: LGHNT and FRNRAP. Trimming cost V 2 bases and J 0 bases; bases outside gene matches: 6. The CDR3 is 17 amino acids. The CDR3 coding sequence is TGTGCTAGTGGTTTGAAAACAGGGGGCCAAAGCACAGATACGCAGTATTTT. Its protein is CASGLKTGGQSTDTQYF.

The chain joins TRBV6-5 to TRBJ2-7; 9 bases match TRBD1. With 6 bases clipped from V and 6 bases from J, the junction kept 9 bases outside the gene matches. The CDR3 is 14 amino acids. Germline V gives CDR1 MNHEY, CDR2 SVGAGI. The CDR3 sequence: CASRLVGQGGEQYF. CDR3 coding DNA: TGTGCCAGCAGGTTAGTGGGACAGGGAGGCGAGCAGTACTTC.

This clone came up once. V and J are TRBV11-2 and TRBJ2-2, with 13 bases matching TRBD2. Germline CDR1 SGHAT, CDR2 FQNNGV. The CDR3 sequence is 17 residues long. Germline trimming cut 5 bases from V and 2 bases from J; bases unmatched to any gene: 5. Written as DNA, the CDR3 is TGTGCCAGCAGCGAGACTAGCGGGGGGCCAAACACCGGGGAGCTGTTTTTT. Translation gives CASSETSGGPNTGELFF.

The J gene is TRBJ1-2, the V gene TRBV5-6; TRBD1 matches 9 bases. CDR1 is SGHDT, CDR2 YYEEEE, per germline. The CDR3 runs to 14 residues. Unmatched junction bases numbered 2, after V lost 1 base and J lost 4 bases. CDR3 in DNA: TGTGCCAGCAGCTTGAGGACAGGGGTCTATGGCTACACCTTC. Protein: CASSLRTGVYGYTF.

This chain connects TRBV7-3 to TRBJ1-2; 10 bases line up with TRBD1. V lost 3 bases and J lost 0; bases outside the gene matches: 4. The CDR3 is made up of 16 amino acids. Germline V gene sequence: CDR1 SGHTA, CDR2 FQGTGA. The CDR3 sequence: CASSFGGQGANYGYTF. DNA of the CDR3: TGTGCCAGCAGCTTTGGAGGACAGGGGGCTAACTATGGCTACACCTTC.

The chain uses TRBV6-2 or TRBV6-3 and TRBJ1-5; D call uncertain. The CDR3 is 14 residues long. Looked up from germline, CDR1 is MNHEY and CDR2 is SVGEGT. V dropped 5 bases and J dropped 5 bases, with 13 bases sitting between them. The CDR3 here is CASSRPRRDQPQHF. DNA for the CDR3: TGTGCCAGCAGTCGACCCCGGAGGGATCAGCCCCAGCATTTT.

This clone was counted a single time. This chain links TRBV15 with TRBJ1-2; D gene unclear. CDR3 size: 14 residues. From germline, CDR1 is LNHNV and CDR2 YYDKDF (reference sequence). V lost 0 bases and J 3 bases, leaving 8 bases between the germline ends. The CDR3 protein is CATSRDREYYGYTF. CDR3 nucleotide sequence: TGTGCCACCAGCAGAGATCGCGAGTACTATGGCTACACCTTC.

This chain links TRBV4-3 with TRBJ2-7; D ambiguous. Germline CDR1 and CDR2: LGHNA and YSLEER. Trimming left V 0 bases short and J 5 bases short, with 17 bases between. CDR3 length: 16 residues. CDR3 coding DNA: TGCGCCAGCAGCCAAGATCCCGGCGGAGCACCCGACGAGCAGTACTTC. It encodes CASSQDPGGAPDEQYF.